This TCR beta chain derives from a study of shared clonotypes between healthy human individuals. The protocol was immunoSEQ multiplex PCR, while the TCRdb copy is restricted to in-frame clones and leaves out a portion. The sample shows about 1.4 million clones, roughly 96% of them seen only once. Germline V gene lookup returns CDR1 SNHLY and CDR2 FYNNEI. CDR3 length: 11 residues. V lost 7 bases, J lost 14 bases, and 14 bases lay in between. V gene TRBV2 combines with J gene TRBJ1-4; D is undetermined. The sequence came from a man aged 30-40 years in good health. What was sequenced was naive CD4+ T cells sorted from blood. Noted subset: CD45RA+ positively selected. The DNA for the CDR3 is TGTGCCAGCAACCGGGAGGGCCACCTGTTTTTT. Translation: CASNREGHLFF.